These 13 T cell receptor beta chains were all obtained from the same sample, sequenced in a study of cytomegalovirus exposure and HLA in healthy donors. PCR primers comprised 60 Vbeta and 13 Jbeta primers. Data came from immunoSEQ multiplex PCR; TCRdb stores just in-frame clones and leaves some out. Counted here are fewer than 200,000 clones, about 79% occurring once; the ten biggest clones make up 5% to 8%. Source material: PBMCs. These receptor sequences come from a man aged 35 to 55 in good health and CMV-seropositive.

The rearrangement uses TRBV7-2 and TRBJ1-4; TRBD1 aligns across 8 bases. Germline trimming cut 4 bases from V and 8 bases from J; bases unmatched to any gene: 9. Germline CDR1 and CDR2: SGHTA and FQGNSA. The CDR3 loop spans 15 amino acids. In DNA form, the CDR3 reads TGTGCCAGCAGCTCCAAAGGACAGGGAAACGAAAAACTGTTTTTT. This sequence encodes CASSSKGQGNEKLFF.

The CDR3 sequence is CASSNSRGPSYNEQFF. The CDR3 DNA reads as TGCGCCAGCAGCAATAGTAGGGGTCCTTCCTACAATGAGCAGTTCTTC. The chain recombines TRBV5-1 with TRBJ2-1; D possibly corresponds to TRBD1 (5 bases). Trimming shortened V by 4 bases and J by 1 base, and 15 bases separated the two germline ends. Germline V lookup: CDR1 SGHRS, CDR2 YFSETQ. This CDR3 contains 16 residues.

The rearrangement links TRBV28 to TRBJ2-6, with a tentative D call TRBD2 (7 bases). The CDR3 consists of 18 residues. CDR1 is MDHEN, CDR2 SYDVKM, per germline. V was trimmed by 0 bases and J by 0 bases, leaving 12 bases between them. CDR3 DNA: TGTGCCAGCAGTTTATGGGGGGGGGCGAACTCTGGGGCCAACGTCCTGACTTTC. This encodes CASSLWGGANSGANVLTF.

This clone was counted a few times. The chain has TRBV28 and TRBJ2-1; 10 bases are shared with TRBD2. Unmatched junction bases numbered 8, after V lost 6 bases and J lost 9 bases. The CDR3 is 14 amino acids. Germline V gene data show CDR1 as MDHEN and CDR2 as SYDVKM. This CDR3 is CASSLAGVMREQFF. The DNA of the CDR3 is TGTGCCAGCAGCCTAGCGGGAGTAATGCGTGAGCAGTTCTTC.

As DNA, the CDR3 is TGTGCCAGCAGTGAGTCAAGGGACAGGGAGCTGTTTTTT. It yields the protein CASSESRDRELFF. The chain employs TRBV2 and TRBJ2-2; possibly TRBD1 for D (6 bases). Germline CDR1 SNHLY, CDR2 FYNNEI. The CDR3 has 13 amino acids. V shed 3 bases and J shed 9 bases, with 11 bases lying between them.

The sample holds a few counts of this clone. The chain employs TRBV10-3 and TRBJ1-5; TRBD1 agrees at 8 bases. V dropped 4 bases and J dropped 7; count of bases not matched to a gene: 3. The CDR3 spans 13 residues. The germline V gene encodes CDR1 ENHRY and CDR2 SYGVKD. The CDR3 spells CAISVQGDQPQHF. The CDR3 DNA is TGTGCCATCAGTGTACAGGGGGACCAGCCCCAGCATTTT.

The chain carries TRBV10-1 and TRBJ2-2; perhaps TRBD2 as D (5 bases). CDR3 length: 14 residues. Germline V gene sequence: CDR1 WNHNN, CDR2 SYGVQD (reference sequence). Deletions cut 5 bases from V and 5 bases from J, with 12 bases between. As DNA, the CDR3 is TGCGCCAGCAGTCTAGGAGGAGAGACCGGGGAGCTGTTTTTT. Protein product: CASSLGGETGELFF.

This chain joins TRBV7-9 and TRBJ1-5; weak D call: TRBD1 (5 bases). Germline-derived CDR1 and CDR2 are SEHNR and FQNEAQ (reference sequence). V lost 4 bases and J lost 2, with 15 bases in between. This CDR3 region has 16 residues. The CDR3 nucleotides are TGTGCCAGCAGCTCGGGGGGAGGGGAAGGCAATCAGCCCCAGCATTTT. This codes for CASSSGGGEGNQPQHF.

The chain has TRBV19 and TRBJ2-1; TRBD2 matches 12 bases. The germline CDR1 and CDR2 sequences are LNHDA and SQIVND (reference sequence). The junction had 9 bases not matched to a gene; V was cut back by 5 bases and J by 7 bases. The CDR3 loop spans 16 amino acids. CDR3 region: CASSHRTSGTRNEQFF. The CDR3 DNA is TGTGCCAGTAGTCATAGGACTAGCGGGACCCGGAATGAGCAGTTCTTC.

This clone was counted only a few times. The J gene is TRBJ1-4, the V gene TRBV5-1, with TRBD1 identical over 7 bases. The germline CDR1 and CDR2 sequences are SGHRS and YFSETQ. V shed 3 bases and J 2 bases; nucleotides not matched to a gene: 4. This CDR3 contains 15 residues. CDR3 DNA: TGCGCCAGCAGCTATACGGGACAGACTAATGAAAAACTGTTTTTT. Protein sequence: CASSYTGQTNEKLFF. Full variable domain (remainder filled in from reference TRBV5-1 and TRBJ1-4): KAGVTQTPRYLIKTRGQQVTLSCSPISGHRSVSWYQQTPGQGLQFLFEYFSETQRNKGNFPGRFSGRQFSNSRSEMNVSTLELGDSALYLCASSYTGQTNEKLFFGSGTQLSVL.

The chain carries TRBV6-5 and TRBJ1-2, with TRBD1 identical over 7 bases. Germline CDR1 MNHEY, CDR2 SVGAGI. CDR3 length equals 13 residues. V trimming: 5 bases; J trimming: 8 bases; junction bases outside the gene matches: 8. The CDR3 sequence: CASSKMQGVGYTF. The CDR3 region has the DNA TGTGCCAGCAGTAAAATGCAGGGGGTCGGCTACACCTTC.

This clone was found once. This chain connects TRBV19 to TRBJ2-5, with D possibly matching TRBD2 (5 bases). The better agreement between TRBJ2-7 and the DNA end casts doubt on the J call. The V gene's germline CDR1 is LNHDA and CDR2 SQIVND (reference sequence). The CDR3 is 16 amino acids. Here the CDR3 DNA reads TGTGCCAGTAGTTTACGGAGCGGCCGCTCCGCCTACGAGCAGTACTTC. Its protein is CASSLRSGRSAYEQYF.

The V gene is TRBV5-1, the J gene TRBJ2-1; 11 bases agree with TRBD2. The junction had 4 bases not matched to a gene; V was cut back by 0 bases and J by 8 bases. The CDR3 runs to 15 residues. Germline values: CDR1 SGHRS, CDR2 YFSETQ. The CDR3 bases are TGCGCCAGCAGCTTGGAACTAGCGGGAGTCGATGAGCAGTTCTTC. Protein: CASSLELAGVDEQFF.